This TCR beta chain was sequenced in a study of T-cell memory formation after mild COVID-19. Study as a whole: Largely, TCR clusters stayed within a single donor. General study findings and limits: Day 15 to 85 contracting clones showed balanced CD4/CD8; day 15 to 37 expanders favored CD4+. Several responding clones turned up in pre-infection memory, indicating that cross-reactive memory may have taken part.

This CDR3 is built from 14 residues. The germline V gene has CDR1 SGHRS and CDR2 YFSETQ. The V end lost 2 bases, the J end lost 1 base, and 9 bases lay between the germline ends. In this sample, this clonotype turned up many times. Its matching antigen is unknown. The authors produced TCR alpha and TCR beta cDNA libraries with sample barcodes and UMIs by 5'RACE using constant-segment primers. From the 5' RACE reads, TCRdb called clonotypes with MiXCR, one entry per CDR3 protein. Among about 400,000 distinct CDR3 sequences listed, approximately 15% were seen once. The TCR sequence derives from a man aged 18 to 30 who had mild COVID-19 (a few samples of this study predate the infection). Cell type and time point are not known. Source material: PBMCs or a T cell subset sorted from them (not recorded which). J is TRBJ2-5 and V is TRBV5-1; D remains ambiguous. CDR3 nucleotides: TGCGCCAGCAGCTTATCGTGGACCCAAGAGACCCAGTACTTC. Translated, it gives CASSLSWTQETQYF.